This T cell receptor beta chain was captured in a study of control samples from healthy donors and cancer patients. Only in-frame clones appear in the TCRdb table, and some are missing; sequencing was by immunoSEQ multiplex PCR. The sample consists of about 170,000 clones, 70% to 90% of them appearing once. This clone was found a few times. With V trimmed by 4 bases and J by 5 bases, 7 bases remained unmatched. The CDR3 spans 15 residues. The germline V gene has CDR1 SNHLY and CDR2 FYNNEI. This chain joins TRBV2 and TRBJ2-1; 8 nucleotides match TRBD2. The source is a man aged 25-40 years in good health. The specimen was blood. The CDR3 loop reads CASSALAGRNNEQFF. The CDR3 bases are TGTGCCAGCAGTGCTTTAGCGGGAAGAAACAATGAGCAGTTCTTC. The complete variable domain, with remaining parts taken from reference TRBV2 and TRBJ2-1, reads EPEVTQTPSHQVTQMGQEVILRCVPISNHLYFYWYRQILGQKVEFLVSFYNNEISEKSEIFDDQFSVERPDGSNFTLKIRSTKLEDSAMYFCASSALAGRNNEQFFGPGTRLTVL.